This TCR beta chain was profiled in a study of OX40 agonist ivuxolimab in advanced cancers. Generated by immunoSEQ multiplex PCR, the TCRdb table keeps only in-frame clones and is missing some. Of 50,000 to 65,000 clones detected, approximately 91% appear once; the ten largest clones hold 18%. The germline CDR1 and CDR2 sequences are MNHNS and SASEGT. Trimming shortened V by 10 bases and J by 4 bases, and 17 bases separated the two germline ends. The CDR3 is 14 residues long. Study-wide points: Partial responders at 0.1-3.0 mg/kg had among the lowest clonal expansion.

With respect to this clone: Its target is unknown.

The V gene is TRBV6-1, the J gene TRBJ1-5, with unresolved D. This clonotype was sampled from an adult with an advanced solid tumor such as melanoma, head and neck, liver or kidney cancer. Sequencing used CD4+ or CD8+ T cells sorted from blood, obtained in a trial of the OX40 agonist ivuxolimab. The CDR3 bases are TGTGCCATTAAAGGAGGCAGCTCAAATCAGCCCCAGCATTTT. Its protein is CAIKGGSSNQPQHF.